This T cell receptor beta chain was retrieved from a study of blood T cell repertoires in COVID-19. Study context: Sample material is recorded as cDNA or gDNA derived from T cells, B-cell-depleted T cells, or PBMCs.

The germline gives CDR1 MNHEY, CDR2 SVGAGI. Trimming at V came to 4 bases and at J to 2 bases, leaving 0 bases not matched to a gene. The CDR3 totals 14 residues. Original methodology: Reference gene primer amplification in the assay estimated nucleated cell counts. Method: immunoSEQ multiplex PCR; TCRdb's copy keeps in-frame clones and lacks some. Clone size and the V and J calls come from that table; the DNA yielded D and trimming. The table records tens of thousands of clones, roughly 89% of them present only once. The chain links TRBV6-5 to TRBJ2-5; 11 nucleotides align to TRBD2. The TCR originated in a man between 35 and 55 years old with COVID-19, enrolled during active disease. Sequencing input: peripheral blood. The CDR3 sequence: CASSWTSGQETQYF. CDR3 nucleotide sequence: TGTGCCAGCAGTTGGACTAGCGGGCAAGAGACCCAGTACTTC.